A selection of T cell receptor beta chains follows, all from one sample in a study of OX40 agonist ivuxolimab in advanced cancers. The assay was immunoSEQ multiplex PCR, and TCRdb's table has in-frame clones only and misses some. The data contain 65,000 to 95,000 clones, 85% to 95% of them seen just once; the ten biggest clones take up approximately 9.9%. This specimen consisted of CD4+ or CD8+ T cells sorted from blood, obtained in a trial of the OX40 agonist ivuxolimab. The receptors derive from an adult with an advanced solid tumor such as melanoma, head and neck, liver or kidney cancer. Both conserved end residues are trimmed from each CDR3. Clone size is stated in some rows and not others, as once, few, many or a class when expanded.

cdr3_aa | clone_size | j_call | v_call | cdr3_length
ASSQVRGGSYEKLF | . | TRBJ1-4 | TRBV14 | 14
AISAFWMETSGNTDTQY | . | TRBJ2-3 | TRBV10-3 | 17
ASSIRDRGFLYGYT | . | TRBJ1-2 | TRBV7-2 | 14
ASSPDWGGNYGYT | . | TRBJ1-2 | TRBV7-9 | 13
ASSFSSGENGYT | . | TRBJ1-2 | TRBV7-9 | 12
ASGGQPQH | . | TRBJ1-5 | TRBV27 | 8
ASSLPLSGTGRDTEAF | . | TRBJ1-1 | TRBV5-4 | 16
ASSRSGGAQETQY | . | TRBJ2-5 | TRBV13 | 13
AWKGIGNTIY | . | TRBJ1-3 | TRBV30 | 10
ASSRTLAGSQETQY | . | TRBJ2-5 | TRBV11-2 | 14
ASSARLGQGIHNGYT | . | TRBJ1-2 | TRBV10-1 | 15
ASSAYGSDNQPQH | . | TRBJ1-5 | TRBV9 | 13
ASSLIPLLAGGDNEQF | . | TRBJ2-1 | TRBV7-6 | 16
ASSDPGRWGFEQY | . | TRBJ2-7 | TRBV6-1 | 13
ASSPSADGKGADTEAF | once | TRBJ1-1 | TRBV7-9 | 16
ASSLGLAGGHEQY | . | TRBJ2-7 | TRBV11-2 | 13
ASSPGTSATNTGELF | few | TRBJ2-2 | TRBV4-1 | 15
ASNEIGGTPLH | . | TRBJ1-6 | TRBV25-1 | 11
ASSATSVEKLF | . | TRBJ1-4 | TRBV9 | 11
ASTPVDQETQY | . | TRBJ2-5 | TRBV11-2 | 11
ASSSHRQGKGPTNEKLF | . | TRBJ1-4 | TRBV7-9 | 17
ASSLSDRGIYEQY | . | TRBJ2-7 | TRBV5-6 | 13
ASSLGTGGGYEQY | . | TRBJ2-7 | TRBV5-1 | 13
ASSLWDREDEQF | . | TRBJ2-1 | TRBV11-3 | 12
ASSPLGTAGGYNEQF | . | TRBJ2-1 | TRBV13 | 15
ASSYTGESYGYT | . | TRBJ1-2 | TRBV6-5 | 12
ASNPLPGLAEQETQY | . | TRBJ2-5 | TRBV7-9 | 15
ATSIWGHQPQH | . | TRBJ1-5 | TRBV15 | 11
ATSRDAWEGSEKLF | . | TRBJ1-4 | TRBV15 | 14
ASSLLPPGPGNTIY | . | TRBJ1-3 | TRBV14 | 14
ASSGAGGYTEAF | . | TRBJ1-1 | TRBV27 | 12
ASSLGKYNEQF | . | TRBJ2-1 | TRBV11-3 | 11
ASGFPGQGGNTGELF | . | TRBJ2-2 | TRBV2 | 15
ASSPREVAAGTNTGELF | . | TRBJ2-2 | TRBV4-3 | 17
ASTPGHMNTEAF | . | TRBJ1-1 | TRBV13 | 12
ASSPGGGLGEQY | . | TRBJ2-7 | TRBV18 | 12